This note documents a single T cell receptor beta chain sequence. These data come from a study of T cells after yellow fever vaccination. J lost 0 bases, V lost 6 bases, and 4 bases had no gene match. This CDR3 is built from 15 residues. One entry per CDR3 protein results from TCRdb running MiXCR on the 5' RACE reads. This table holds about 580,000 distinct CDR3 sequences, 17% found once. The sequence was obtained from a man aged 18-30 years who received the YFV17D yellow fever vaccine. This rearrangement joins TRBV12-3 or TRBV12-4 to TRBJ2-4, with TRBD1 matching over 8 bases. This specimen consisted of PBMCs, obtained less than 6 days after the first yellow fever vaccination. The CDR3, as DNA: TGTGCCAGCAGCCCGGACAGGGCAGCCAAAAACATTCAGTACTTC. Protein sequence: CASSPDRAAKNIQYF.